This T cell receptor (beta chain) was captured in a study of T cells in Graves' hyperthyroidism and ophthalmopathy. V dropped 3 bases and J dropped 5 bases, with 15 bases sitting between them. Germline V lookup: CDR1 SGHRS, CDR2 YFSETQ. The CDR3 runs 14 residues. In this sample, this clonotype turned up many times. Regions amplified from RNA transcripts were the TCR beta CDR3 regions. HTBI primers were the set used in a first-round RT-PCR of the TCR CDR3. MiXCR, run by TCRdb on the multiplex PCR reads, gives a single entry per CDR3 protein. The sample gives a few hundred thousand distinct CDR3 sequences, around 42% of which show up once; around 8% is in the top ten.

The specimen sequenced was peripheral blood or thyroid tissue (not recorded which). V and J are TRBV5-1 and TRBJ2-7; D unresolved. The receptor comes from a woman in her late teens or twenties with Graves' hyperthyroidism. The CDR3 sequence: CASSSRTEFDEQYF. The CDR3 DNA reads as TGCGCCAGCAGCTCGAGGACGGAGTTTGACGAGCAGTACTTC. Filled out from reference TRBV5-1 and TRBJ2-7, the complete variable domain reads KAGVTQTPRYLIKTRGQQVTLSCSPISGHRSVSWYQQTPGQGLQFLFEYFSETQRNKGNFPGRFSGRQFSNSRSEMNVSTLELGDSALYLCASSSRTEFDEQYFGPGTRLTVT.